This is a list of T cell receptor beta chains from one sample in a study of T cell responses to AZD1222 COVID-19 vaccine. TCRdb keeps only in-frame clones here, not all; method: immunoSEQ multiplex PCR. The table shows 53,000 or so clones, with less than 85% occurring only once. Here the sequenced sample was peripheral blood, taken on day 0 of AZD1222 vaccination. The receptors here all came from an adult in good health. Each CDR3 is given without its conserved first and last residue. A row's size may be missing; if present it is once, few, many or a size class.

CDR3 protein	J gene	V gene	clone size
ASSLDQGNTEAF	TRBJ1-1	TRBV5-4	-
ASSVVAQGRPGELF	TRBJ2-2	TRBV9	few
ASSSGGGITDTQY	TRBJ2-3	TRBV5-4	once
ACGRGTEAF	TRBJ1-1	TRBV30	-
ASSEYLRGTGSRKLF	TRBJ1-4	TRBV25-1	-
ASSLSGLANTGELF	TRBJ2-2	TRBV4-1	few
ASSPRQAAGYEQY	TRBJ2-7	TRBV6-6	-
ASRLTGVTSTDTQY	TRBJ2-3	TRBV2	-
ASRYLPDRAVDVYGYT	TRBJ1-2	TRBV28	-
ASSYRGPDSPLH	TRBJ1-6	TRBV6-2/TRBV6-3	-
ASSDTGGPDEQY	TRBJ2-7	TRBV6-1	-
ASSKTGLNTIY	TRBJ1-3	TRBV5-1	-
ASSLEGRSNSPLH	TRBJ1-6	TRBV5-8	-
ASSVALGGRSTDTQY	TRBJ2-3	TRBV9	-
ASSLSPGLTDTQY	TRBJ2-3	TRBV5-1	-
ASSHQGRYGGYT	TRBJ1-2	TRBV14	-
ASSFIGSSYEQY	TRBJ2-7	TRBV11-1	-
ASRNRAQETQY	TRBJ2-5	TRBV5-8	once
SGYRENTGELF	TRBJ2-2	TRBV29-1	once
ASSQDQLAEGGDTQY	TRBJ2-3	TRBV3-1/TRBV3-2	-
ASRRDRTSPLH	TRBJ1-6	TRBV12-3/TRBV12-4	-
ASSQGRAGVSYEQY	TRBJ2-7	TRBV4-3	-
ASRRRSNEQF	TRBJ2-1	TRBV28	-
ASSLGGTPYEQY	TRBJ2-7	TRBV13	-
SVDSGGDEKLF	TRBJ1-4	TRBV29-1	-
ATSDSQDRRSYEQY	TRBJ2-7	TRBV24-1	-
ASSLVSVSYEQY	TRBJ2-7	TRBV7-2	medium-sized
ASSLGVTTEAF	TRBJ1-1	TRBV7-2	few
ASSPTGVGETQY	TRBJ2-5	TRBV19	once
ASSQYTVYNEQF	TRBJ2-1	TRBV4-1	-
AWSVGRADTQY	TRBJ2-3	TRBV30	-
ASSLTWTGNTEAF	TRBJ1-1	TRBV7-2	-
ASSLAAGGYNEQF	TRBJ2-1	TRBV11-3	once
ASAGKPRTYEQY	TRBJ2-7	TRBV19	-
ASSYSNPGPGANVLT	TRBJ2-6	TRBV6-2/TRBV6-3	once
ASSILGANEQF	TRBJ2-1	TRBV19	few
ASSLWLRLKSGFFEQY	TRBJ2-7	TRBV23-1	few
ASSMSVANTEAF	TRBJ1-1	TRBV19	-
ASSMDGKGGEETQY	TRBJ2-5	TRBV19	-
ASSLSLQGAVGNTIY	TRBJ1-3	TRBV7-9	-
ASSYNREEEKLF	TRBJ1-4	TRBV6-5	once
ASRDSGILEQY	TRBJ2-7	TRBV6-5	-
ASSRVGTSGYNEQF	TRBJ2-1	TRBV19	-
ASNQDRGDYEQY	TRBJ2-7	TRBV6-5	-
ASSRGGDYGYT	TRBJ1-2	TRBV18	-
ASSLASVRGHT	TRBJ1-2	TRBV11-3	-
ASSDRTGGVTEAF	TRBJ1-1	TRBV18	-
ASSQKAGGVYNEQF	TRBJ2-1	TRBV3-1/TRBV3-2	-
ASTRSREVNTEAF	TRBJ1-1	TRBV6-5	-
ASSLDRGNTEAF	TRBJ1-1	TRBV5-1	-
ASITGTGIYNEQF	TRBJ2-1	TRBV2	-
ASSVVDQKGEQF	TRBJ2-1	TRBV9	few
ASKPRAISYEQY	TRBJ2-7	TRBV5-1	-